These 20 T cell receptor beta chains were sequenced from one sample in a study of T cell responses to AZD1222 COVID-19 vaccine. Profiled with immunoSEQ multiplex PCR; TCRdb holds only in-frame clones, not every one. The data show some 72,000 clones, approximately 90% seen once. This specimen consisted of peripheral blood, obtained on day 0 of MenACWY control vaccination. All receptors come from an adult in good health.

The J gene is TRBJ1-5, the V gene TRBV19; D ambiguous. Trimming left V 4 bases short and J 6 bases short, with 10 bases between. Germline CDR1 is LNHDA and CDR2 is SQIVND (reference sequence). This CDR3 spans 13 amino acids. This chain's CDR3 is CASSTGFSQPQHF. CDR3 nucleotides: TGTGCCAGTAGTACGGGGTTCAGTCAGCCCCAGCATTTT.

V usage is TRBV10-3 and J usage is TRBJ1-2, with unresolved D. The germline CDR1 and CDR2 sequences are ENHRY and SYGVKD. The length of the CDR3 is 15 residues. The germline V and J ends were trimmed by 2 bases and 3 bases, with 13 bases remaining between them. The CDR3 loop reads CAISEVGRPHYGYTF. The CDR3, as DNA: TGTGCCATCAGTGAGGTGGGTAGACCGCACTATGGCTACACCTTC.

The chain links TRBV21-1 to TRBJ2-1; whether TRBD2, the table's D call, matches the DNA was not checked. TRBV21-1 is a documented pseudogene. CDR3 length equals 14 residues. This CDR3 reads CASSGSGGFNEQFF. CDR3 DNA: TGTGCCAGCAGCGGCAGCGGGGGGTTTAATGAGCAGTTCTTC.

As regards this clone: The junction shows a germline mismatch at one end, possibly a read error. The rearrangement joins TRBV4-3 to TRBJ1-5, with a tentative D call TRBD1 (5 bases). This CDR3 has 14 residues. Germline lookup yields CDR1 LGHNA and CDR2 YSLEER. The CDR3 DNA sequence: TGCGTCAGCAGCCAAGGGATAGGGGATGAGCCCCAGCATTTT. It is translated as CVSSQGIGDEPQHF.

The V call is TRBV10-3, the J call TRBJ1-2; 12 positions agree with TRBD1. V lost 7 bases to trimming and J lost 8 bases; unmatched junction nucleotides: 5. CDR3 length equals 13 residues. Germline V gives CDR1 ENHRY, CDR2 SYGVKD. CDR3 sequence: CAIKGQGARGYTF. The CDR3 nucleotides read TGTGCCATCAAGGGACAGGGGGCGCGGGGCTACACCTTC.

The chain is built from TRBV12-3 or TRBV12-4 and TRBJ1-2; D may be TRBD1 (5 bases). This CDR3 is built from 13 residues. V lost 5 bases, J lost 4 bases, and 11 bases lay in between. The CDR3 DNA reads TGTGCCAGCAGTACCCGGGACGTCTATGGCTACACCTTC. Its translation is CASSTRDVYGYTF.

The chain has TRBV3-1 (or the pseudogene TRBV3-2) and TRBJ1-5; no reliable D call. Deletions cut 0 bases from V and 0 bases from J, with 6 bases between. CDR1 LGHDT and CDR2 YNNKEL come from the germline V gene (reference sequence). This CDR3 spans 15 amino acids. CDR3 amino acids: CASSQDGYSNQPQHF. The CDR3 bases are TGTGCCAGCAGCCAAGATGGGTATAGCAATCAGCCCCAGCATTTT.

This clone was seen once. The chain links TRBV5-5 to TRBJ2-5; 9 positions match TRBD2. This CDR3 is built from 15 residues. V lost 5 bases to trimming and J lost 5 bases; unmatched junction nucleotides: 10. Germline V gene data show CDR1 as SGHKS and CDR2 as YYEKEE (reference sequence). For the CDR3, the DNA is TGTGCCAGCAGGGCCGGGACTAGCAAAGGGGAGACCCAGTACTTC. Translated, it gives CASRAGTSKGETQYF.

The chain has TRBV6-1 and TRBJ1-2; TRBD1 matches 8 bases. The V gene end was trimmed by 0 bases and the J gene end by 8 bases; junction bases not matched to a gene: 8. Germline loops: CDR1 MNHNS, CDR2 SASEGT. The CDR3 is made up of 15 amino acids. The CDR3 loop is CASSEALGQGRGYTF. The CDR3 DNA reads TGTGCCAGCAGTGAAGCATTAGGACAGGGACGGGGCTACACCTTC.

CDR3 loop: CASTVGGAGNTEAFF. The CDR3 region has the DNA TGTGCCAGCACGGTGGGAGGGGCGGGAAACACTGAAGCTTTCTTT. The rearrangement joins TRBV9 to TRBJ1-1; TRBD1 might be the D (5 bases). Germline V lookup: CDR1 SGDLS, CDR2 YYNGEE. The CDR3 is 15 amino acids. V lost 6 bases and J lost 2, with 17 bases in between.

The J gene is TRBJ2-2, the V gene TRBV29-1; TRBD1 matches at 7 bases. CDR3 size: 14 residues. Germline CDR1 SQVTM, CDR2 ANQGSEA. V was pared by 3 bases and J by 6 bases, with 7 bases of the junction left unmatched. The CDR3 loop reads CSVELRTGSGELFF. The CDR3 bases are TGCAGCGTTGAGCTCCGGACAGGTTCCGGGGAGCTGTTTTTT.

This chain connects TRBV29-1 to TRBJ2-3; D is uncertain. The CDR3 totals 12 residues. CDR1 and CDR2 (germline): SQVTM, ANQGSEA. Trimming removed 6 bases from V and 4 bases from J, with 11 bases in between. CDR3 loop: CSVQAESDTQYF. In nucleotides, the CDR3 is TGCAGCGTCCAGGCGGAATCAGATACGCAGTATTTT.

The V call is TRBV28, the J call TRBJ2-7; 7 bases match TRBD2. V gave up 7 bases and J gave up 3 bases; unmatched junction bases: 12. The germline V gene encodes CDR1 MDHEN and CDR2 SYDVKM. This CDR3 region has 15 residues. This CDR3 is CASISPGGRGYEQYF. As DNA, the CDR3 is TGTGCCAGCATCTCCCCGGGGGGTCGGGGCTACGAGCAGTACTTC.

The J gene is TRBJ2-7, the V gene TRBV3-1 (or the pseudogene TRBV3-2); the match to TRBD1 covers 7 bases. This CDR3 has 12 amino acids. V trimming: 4 bases; J trimming: 4 bases; junction bases outside the gene matches: 1. The germline V gene has CDR1 LGHDT and CDR2 YNNKEL (reference sequence). The CDR3 DNA reads as TGTGCCAGCAGCCCGGGACAGTACGAGCAGTACTTC. It codes for CASSPGQYEQYF.

J is TRBJ2-1 and V is TRBV30, with D unclear. Trimming took 4 bases from V and 0 from J, leaving 10 bases between them. This CDR3 comprises 14 residues. Germline assignment: CDR1 GTSNPN and CDR2 SVGIG (reference sequence). The CDR3 sequence is CAWNAVSSYNEQFF. DNA for the CDR3: TGTGCCTGGAATGCCGTTAGCTCCTACAATGAGCAGTTCTTC.

This chain connects TRBV18 to TRBJ2-1; 7 bases are shared with TRBD1. The CDR3 runs to 15 residues. The V and J ends lost 2 bases and 1 base, in that order; junction bases with no gene match: 2. Germline CDR1 KGHSH, CDR2 LQKENI. The CDR3 region has the DNA TGTGCCAGCTCACCAGGGACAGATTCCTACAATGAGCAGTTCTTC. It codes for CASSPGTDSYNEQFF.

This chain links TRBV3-1 (or the pseudogene TRBV3-2) with TRBJ2-5; D not resolved. CDR1 is LGHDT, CDR2 YNNKEL, per germline (reference sequence). The ends were cut back, 4 bases at V and 5 bases at J, with 8 bases in the middle. The CDR3 is 12 residues long. The CDR3 is CASSLRHETQYF. CDR3 sequence (DNA): TGTGCCAGCAGCCTCCGTCATGAGACCCAGTACTTC.

About this clone itself: The junction does not match germline at one end; this may be a read error. The chain recombines TRBV4-3 with TRBJ2-7, with 13 bases aligning to TRBD2. CDR3 size: 14 residues. Per the germline V gene, CDR1 is LGHNA and CDR2 is YSLEER. The CDR3 here is CASSQGTSGALVNF. CDR3 in DNA: TGCGCCAGCAGCCAGGGGACTAGCGGGGCTTTGGTGAACTTC.

The chain uses TRBV24-1 and TRBJ2-3, with 8 bases fitting TRBD1. Germline CDR1 is KGHDR and CDR2 is SFDVKD. This CDR3 contains 13 residues. Losses at the gene ends were 9 bases for V and 0 bases for J; bases not matched to a gene: 1. The CDR3 DNA follows: TGTGCCACCGGACAGGGAAGCACAGATACGCAGTATTTT. This gives the protein CATGQGSTDTQYF.

V gene TRBV19 combines with J gene TRBJ1-1; D remains ambiguous. This CDR3 has 16 residues. The V gene lost 3 bases and the J gene lost 5 bases, with 19 bases spanning the gap. Germline V lookup: CDR1 LNHDA, CDR2 SQIVND (reference sequence). Written as DNA, the CDR3 is TGTGCCAGTAGTATTATCCAGGCACCAAAGGGTACTGAAGCTTTCTTT. Residues: CASSIIQAPKGTEAFF.